Listed below are T cell receptor beta chains from one sample, sequenced in a study of T cells in Graves' hyperthyroidism and ophthalmopathy. Each CDR3 protein gets one entry after TCRdb re-called the multiplex PCR reads with MiXCR. In the table there are 600,000 to 700,000 distinct CDR3 sequences, roughly 45% of which are singletons. Source material: peripheral blood or thyroid tissue (not recorded which). These receptors came from an adult man with Graves' disease, either hyperthyroidism or ophthalmopathy (not recorded which). The CDR3 runs from the conserved cysteine through the conserved F or W. D genes are given only for firm matches. Clone size is given for some rows only: seen once, a few or many times, or a class if the clone is expanded.

J gene | clone size | D gene | V gene | CDR3 protein | CDR3 DNA
TRBJ2-7 | NA | NA | TRBV7-2 | CASTTGSGASEDWQYF | TGTGCCAGCACTACAGGGTCTGGGGCCAGCGAGGACTGGCAGTACTTC
TRBJ2-5 | NA | TRBD1 | TRBV7-8 | CASSLVLGTGGRPQYF | TGTGCCAGCAGCTTAGTTCTGGGGACAGGGGGGCGGCCCCAGTACTTC
TRBJ1-1 | NA | NA | TRBV7-9 | CSSSFTMNTEAFF | TGTTCCAGCAGCTTTACAATGAACACTGAAGCTTTCTTT
TRBJ2-7 | NA | NA | TRBV15 | CATSSSEGQRTYEQYF | TGTGCCACCAGCAGCTCGGAGGGCCAGCGAACCTACGAGCAGTACTTC
TRBJ2-5 | few | NA | TRBV9 | CASSPRLGGQVLETQYF | TGTGCCAGCAGCCCTCGCCTAGGGGGGCAGGTTTTAGAGACCCAGTACTTC
TRBJ1-1 | NA | TRBD1 | TRBV29-1 | CSATDRGPNTEAFF | TGCAGCGCCACGGACAGGGGGCCTAACACTGAAGCTTTCTTT
TRBJ1-2 | once | NA | TRBV10-3 | CAISEGRGAKGYTF | TGTGCCATCAGTGAGGGAAGGGGCGCCAAGGGCTACACCTTC
TRBJ1-2 | NA | TRBD1 | TRBV19 | CASSINPGQDYGYTF | TGTGCCAGTAGTATAAACCCGGGACAGGACTATGGCTACACCTTC
TRBJ2-5 | NA | TRBD2 | TRBV19 | CASSILRTSGQETQYF | TGTGCCAGTAGTATTCTAAGGACTAGCGGCCAAGAGACCCAGTACTTC
TRBJ2-7 | NA | TRBD2 | TRBV5-1 | CASSLRLAGETSAEQYF | TGCGCCAGCAGCTTGAGGTTAGCGGGGGAGACTAGTGCCGAGCAGTACTTC